These 17 T cell receptor beta chains originate from one sample sequenced in a study of long-term antiretroviral therapy in people with HIV. Survey-level resolution applied to immunoSEQ assay v3.0. This table comes from immunoSEQ multiplex PCR, and its TCRdb copy is limited to in-frame clones, with some not included. The sample carries tens of thousands of clones, roughly 90% recorded once. Sequenced here: unsorted PBMCs, sampled 3.1 years after starting antiretroviral therapy. Source of these receptors: a man younger than 35 with HIV.

The rearrangement links TRBV6-4 to TRBJ2-2; 7 bases align to TRBD2. The CDR3 length is 14 residues. V dropped 8 bases and J dropped 1; count of bases not matched to a gene: 4. Per germline, CDR1 MRHNA and CDR2 SNTAGT. The CDR3 nucleotides read TGTGCCAGCCGTAGCGGGCAGAACACCGGGGAGCTGTTTTTT. This codes for CASRSGQNTGELFF.

The DNA of the CDR3 is TGTGCCAGCAGCCTGAGGACAGGGGACAGGGGGGCCCCGCGGTACTTC. Translated: CASSLRTGDRGAPRYF. The genes are TRBV5-4 and TRBJ2-5; 11 positions match TRBD1. Trimming removed 4 bases from V and 13 bases from J; junction bases left unmatched: 18. CDR3 length: 16 residues. Germline CDR1 and CDR2: SGHNT and YYREEE (reference sequence).

The chain has TRBV11-2 and TRBJ2-3, with 12 positions matching TRBD2. Unmatched junction bases numbered 7, after V lost 6 bases and J lost 3 bases. Germline V CDR1 and CDR2: SGHAT, FQNNGV. The CDR3 length is 16 residues. CDR3 loop: CASRPLAGGGTDTQYF. CDR3 coding DNA: TGTGCCAGCAGACCACTAGCGGGAGGCGGGACAGATACGCAGTATTTT. The full variable domain, with the rest looked up from reference TRBV11-2 and TRBJ2-3, is EAGVAQSPRYKIIEKRQSVAFWCNPISGHATLYWYQQILGQGPKLLIQFQNNGVVDDSQLPKDRFSAERLKGVDSTLKIQPAKLEDSAVYLCASRPLAGGGTDTQYFGPGTRLTVL.

This rearrangement joins TRBV19 to TRBJ1-1; 8 bases match TRBD1. CDR3 size: 17 residues. V lost 4 bases, J lost 1 base, and 11 bases stayed unmatched. Germline loops: CDR1 LNHDA, CDR2 SQIVND (reference sequence). Here the CDR3 DNA reads TGTGCCAGTAGTACCTATCGGACAGGGATGCCGAACACTGAAGCTTTCTTT. Its translation: CASSTYRTGMPNTEAFF.

The V call is TRBV19, the J call TRBJ2-6; no firm D call. Trimming took 2 bases from V and 0 from J, leaving 14 bases between them. The germline V gene encodes CDR1 LNHDA and CDR2 SQIVND (reference sequence). The CDR3 has 18 residues. The CDR3 nucleotides are TGTGCCAGTAGTATATTCACAGCAGCATTCTCTGGGGCCAACGTCCTGACTTTC. Translation: CASSIFTAAFSGANVLTF.

This clone was recorded once. The junction does not match germline at one end; this may be a read error. The chain links TRBV4-2 to TRBJ2-7, with D perhaps TRBD1 (5 bases). This CDR3 has 13 residues. From germline, CDR1 is LGHNA and CDR2 YNFKEQ. DNA of the CDR3: TGTGCCAGCAGCCAAGAAAGATTGGACAATCCTTTCTTC. Translated, it gives CASSQERLDNPFF.

The gene calls are TRBV10-3 and TRBJ2-3, with 9 bases fitting TRBD2. V was clipped by 6 bases and J by 1 base; unmatched bases: 2. Germline lookup yields CDR1 ENHRY and CDR2 SYGVKD. There are 14 residues in the CDR3. The CDR3 DNA reads TGTGCCATCAGACTAGCGGGCCGCACAGATACGCAGTATTTT. Amino acids: CAIRLAGRTDTQYF.

The rearrangement uses TRBV7-8 and TRBJ1-3; maybe TRBD1 (6 bases). The CDR3 has 17 amino acids. Trimming took off 5 bases at V and 4 bases at J, with 21 bases between the two ends. CDR1 is SGHVS, CDR2 FQNEAQ, per germline. The CDR3 nucleotides are TGTGCCAGCAGCCCGCTCGGCAGGGGCTGGTCCGGAAACACCATATATTTT. Its translation: CASSPLGRGWSGNTIYF.

This clone is a singleton in its sample. The rearrangement links TRBV5-4 to TRBJ2-7; 13 bases map to TRBD2. The trim removed 1 base at V and 6 bases at J, leaving 7 bases unmatched. There are 16 residues in the CDR3. Germline-derived CDR1 and CDR2 are SGHNT and YYREEE (reference sequence). The CDR3 DNA reads as TGTGCCAGCAGCTTGCGCGGACTAGCGGGAGATGTCGAGCAGTACTTC. As protein: CASSLRGLAGDVEQYF.

This chain links TRBV6-1 with TRBJ2-7; D gene uncertain. The CDR3 is made up of 16 amino acids. Germline CDR1 MNHNS, CDR2 SASEGT. V lost 2 bases, J lost 1 base, and 15 bases lay in between. Here the CDR3 DNA reads TGTGCCAGCAGTGAAAGGTATAGGCACTTATCCTACGAGCAGTACTTC. Its translation is CASSERYRHLSYEQYF.

J is TRBJ2-1 and V is TRBV5-4; a weak D match, TRBD2 (6 bases). Trimming took 4 bases from V and 3 from J, leaving 14 bases between them. Germline CDR1 is SGHNT and CDR2 is YYREEE (reference sequence). The CDR3 is 15 amino acids. CDR3 protein: CASSPRLEIYNEQFF. The CDR3 DNA reads as TGTGCCAGCAGCCCGAGACTAGAGATCTACAATGAGCAGTTCTTC.

The gene calls are TRBV6-1 and TRBJ2-7, with D possibly TRBD2 on 5 matching bases. Germline V gene sequence: CDR1 MNHNS, CDR2 SASEGT. V gave up 6 bases and J gave up 4 bases, with 10 bases separating them. The CDR3 has 12 residues. Written as DNA, the CDR3 is TGTGCCAGCAGGGGAGACCGGTACGAGCAGTACTTC. Protein product: CASRGDRYEQYF.

The chain is built from TRBV6-1 and TRBJ2-7; no clear D. Trimming took 8 bases from V and 2 from J, leaving 4 bases between them. This CDR3 contains 10 residues. Looked up from germline, CDR1 is MNHNS and CDR2 is SASEGT. The CDR3 is CASAAYEQYF. As DNA, the CDR3 is TGTGCCAGCGCGGCCTACGAGCAGTACTTC.

The chain uses TRBV19 and TRBJ2-7; D gene unclear. Germline loops: CDR1 LNHDA, CDR2 SQIVND (reference sequence). The CDR3 is made up of 13 amino acids. Trimming pared 4 bases from V and 2 bases from J, leaving 9 bases between. CDR3 coding DNA: TGTGCCAGTAGTAGCCAGGATACCTACGAGCAGTACTTC. Protein sequence: CASSSQDTYEQYF.

The rearrangement links TRBV2 to TRBJ2-5; D ambiguous. CDR3 length: 11 residues. Trimming took off 2 bases at V and 8 bases at J, with 6 bases between the two ends. Germline V gene lookup returns CDR1 SNHLY and CDR2 FYNNEI. The CDR3 loop reads CASSEIETQYF. In DNA form, the CDR3 reads TGTGCCAGCAGTGAAATCGAAACCCAGTACTTC.

The rearrangement links TRBV19 to TRBJ1-6; D is ambiguous. Trimming shortened V by 3 bases and J by 8 bases, and 5 bases separated the two germline ends. Looked up from germline, CDR1 is LNHDA and CDR2 is SQIVND (reference sequence). There are 12 residues in the CDR3. The DNA for the CDR3 is TGTGCCAGTAGTATGCGTGATTCACCCCTCCACTTT. It yields the protein CASSMRDSPLHF.

This chain uses TRBV7-6 with TRBJ1-1; 12 nucleotides agree with TRBD1. The CDR3 sequence is 15 residues long. CDR1 and CDR2 (germline): SGHVS, FNYEAQ. Trimming took 1 base from V and 5 from J; bases not matched to a gene: 2. The CDR3 is CASSLEGQGATEAFF. DNA of the CDR3: TGTGCCAGCAGCTTAGAGGGACAGGGGGCGACTGAAGCTTTCTTT. The full variable domain, in which reference TRBV7-6 and TRBJ1-1 provide the parts outside the CDR3, is GAGVSQSPRYKVTKRGQDVALRCDPISGHVSLYWYRQALGQGPEFLTYFNYEAQQDKSGLPNDRFSAERPEGSISTLTIQRTEQRDSAMYRCASSLEGQGATEAFFGQGTRLTVV.